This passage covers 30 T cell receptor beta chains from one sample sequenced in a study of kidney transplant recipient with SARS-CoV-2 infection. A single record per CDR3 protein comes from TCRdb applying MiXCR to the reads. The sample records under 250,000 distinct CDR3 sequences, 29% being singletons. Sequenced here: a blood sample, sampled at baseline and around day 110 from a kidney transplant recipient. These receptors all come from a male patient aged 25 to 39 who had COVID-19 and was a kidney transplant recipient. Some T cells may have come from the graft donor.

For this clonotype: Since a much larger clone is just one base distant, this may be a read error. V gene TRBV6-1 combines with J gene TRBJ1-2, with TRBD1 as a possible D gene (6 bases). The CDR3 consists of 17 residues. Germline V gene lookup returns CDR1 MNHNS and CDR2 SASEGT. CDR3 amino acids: CASRYGAGRGTDYDYTF. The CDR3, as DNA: TGTGCCAGCAGATATGGGGCCGGCAGGGGTACGGACTATGACTACACCTTC.

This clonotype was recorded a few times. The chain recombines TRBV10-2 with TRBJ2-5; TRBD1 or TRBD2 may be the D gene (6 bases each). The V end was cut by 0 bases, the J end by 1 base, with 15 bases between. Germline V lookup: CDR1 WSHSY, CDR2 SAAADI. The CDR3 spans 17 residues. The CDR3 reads CASSESGGRGIQETQYF. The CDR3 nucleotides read TGCGCCAGCAGTGAGTCTGGGGGGCGCGGTATCCAAGAGACCCAGTACTTC.

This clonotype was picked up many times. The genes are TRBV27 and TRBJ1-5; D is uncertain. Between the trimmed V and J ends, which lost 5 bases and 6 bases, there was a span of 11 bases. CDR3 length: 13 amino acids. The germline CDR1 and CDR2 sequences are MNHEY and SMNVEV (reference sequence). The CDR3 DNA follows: TGTGCCAGCAGTGTGACACCTAGTCAGCCCCAGCATTTT. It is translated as CASSVTPSQPQHF.

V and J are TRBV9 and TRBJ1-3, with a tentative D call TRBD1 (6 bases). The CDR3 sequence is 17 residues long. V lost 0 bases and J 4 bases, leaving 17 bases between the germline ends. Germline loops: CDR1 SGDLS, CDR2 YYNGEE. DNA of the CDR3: TGTGCCAGCAGCGTAGCTCCGGGGGTACAGGGAGGAAACACCATATATTTT. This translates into CASSVAPGVQGGNTIYF.

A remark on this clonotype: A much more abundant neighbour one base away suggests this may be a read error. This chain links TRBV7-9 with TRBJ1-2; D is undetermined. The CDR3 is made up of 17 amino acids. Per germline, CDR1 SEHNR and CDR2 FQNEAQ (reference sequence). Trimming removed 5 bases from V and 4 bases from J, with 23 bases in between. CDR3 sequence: CASSGSAHHGKTYGYTF. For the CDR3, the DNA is TGTGCCAGCAGCGGGTCTGCACACCATGGAAAGACCTATGGCTACACCTTC.

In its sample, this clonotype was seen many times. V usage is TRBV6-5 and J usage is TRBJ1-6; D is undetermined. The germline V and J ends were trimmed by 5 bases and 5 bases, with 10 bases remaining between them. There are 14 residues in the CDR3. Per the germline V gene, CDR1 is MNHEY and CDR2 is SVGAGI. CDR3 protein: CASSEGVDNSPLHF. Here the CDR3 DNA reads TGTGCCAGCAGTGAGGGTGTCGATAATTCACCCCTCCACTTT.

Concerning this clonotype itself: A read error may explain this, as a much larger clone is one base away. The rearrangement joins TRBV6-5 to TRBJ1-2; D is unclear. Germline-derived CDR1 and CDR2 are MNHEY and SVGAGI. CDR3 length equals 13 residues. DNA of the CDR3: TGTGCCAGCATCCCACCCGCTAACTGTGGCTACACCTTC. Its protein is CASIPPANCGYTF.

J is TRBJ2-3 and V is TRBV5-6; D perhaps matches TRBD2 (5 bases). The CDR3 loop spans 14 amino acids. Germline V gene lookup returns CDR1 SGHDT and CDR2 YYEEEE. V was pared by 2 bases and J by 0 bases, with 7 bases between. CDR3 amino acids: CASSFGLSTDTQYF. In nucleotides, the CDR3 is TGTGCCAGCAGCTTTGGACTTAGCACAGATACGCAGTATTTT. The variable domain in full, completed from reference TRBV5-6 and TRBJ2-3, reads DAGVTQSPTHLIKTRGQQVTLRCSPKSGHDTVSWYQQALGQGPQFIFQYYEEEERQRGNFPDRFSGHQFPNYSSELNVNALLLGDSALYLCASSFGLSTDTQYFGPGTRLTVL.

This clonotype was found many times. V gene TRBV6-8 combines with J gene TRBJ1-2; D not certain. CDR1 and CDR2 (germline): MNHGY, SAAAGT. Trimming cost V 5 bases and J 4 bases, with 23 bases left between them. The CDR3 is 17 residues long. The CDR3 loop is CASSDRERSRKTYGYTF. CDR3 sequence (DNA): TGTGCCAGCAGTGATCGTGAACGCTCTAGAAAGACCTATGGCTACACCTTC.

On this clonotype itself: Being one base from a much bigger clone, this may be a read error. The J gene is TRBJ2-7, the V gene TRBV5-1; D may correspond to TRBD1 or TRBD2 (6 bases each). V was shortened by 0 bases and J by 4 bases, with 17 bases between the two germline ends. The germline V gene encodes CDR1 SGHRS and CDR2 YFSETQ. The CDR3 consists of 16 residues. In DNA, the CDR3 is TGCGCCAGCAGCTTGGCGGGGGCCGGCGGTTCTTACGAGCAGTACTTC. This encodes CASSLAGAGGSYEQYF.

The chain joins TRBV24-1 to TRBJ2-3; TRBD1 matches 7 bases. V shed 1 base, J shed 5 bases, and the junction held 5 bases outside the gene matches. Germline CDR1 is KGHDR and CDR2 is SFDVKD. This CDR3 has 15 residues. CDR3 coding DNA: TGTGCCACCAGTGATTTTGCCACAGGGGAAGATACGCAGTATTTT. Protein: CATSDFATGEDTQYF.

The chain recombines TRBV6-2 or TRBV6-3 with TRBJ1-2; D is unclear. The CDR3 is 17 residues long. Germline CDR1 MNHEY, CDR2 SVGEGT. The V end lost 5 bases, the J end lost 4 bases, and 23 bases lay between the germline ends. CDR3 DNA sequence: TGTGCCAGCAGTATTGTAATCTGCATCGGAAAGACCTATGGCTACACCTTC. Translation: CASSIVICIGKTYGYTF.

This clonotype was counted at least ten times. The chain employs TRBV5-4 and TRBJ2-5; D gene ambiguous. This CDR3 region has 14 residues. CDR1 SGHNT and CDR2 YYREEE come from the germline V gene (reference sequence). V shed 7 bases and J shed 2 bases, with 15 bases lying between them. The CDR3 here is CASRNLGPQETQYF. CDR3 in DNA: TGTGCCAGCCGGAACTTAGGGCCGCAAGAGACCCAGTACTTC.

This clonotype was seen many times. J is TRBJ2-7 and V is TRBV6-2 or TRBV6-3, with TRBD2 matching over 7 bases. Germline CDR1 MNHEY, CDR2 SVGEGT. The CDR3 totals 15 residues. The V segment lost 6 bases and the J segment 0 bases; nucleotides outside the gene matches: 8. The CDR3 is CASSPTRGSSYEQYF. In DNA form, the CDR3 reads TGTGCCAGCAGCCCTACGCGGGGGAGCTCCTACGAGCAGTACTTC.

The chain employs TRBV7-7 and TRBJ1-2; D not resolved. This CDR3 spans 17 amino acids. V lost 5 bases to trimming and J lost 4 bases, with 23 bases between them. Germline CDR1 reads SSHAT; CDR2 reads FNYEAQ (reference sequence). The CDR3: CASSKPIKCRKTYGYTF. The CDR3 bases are TGTGCCAGCAGCAAACCGATTAAGTGCCGAAAGACCTATGGCTACACCTTC.

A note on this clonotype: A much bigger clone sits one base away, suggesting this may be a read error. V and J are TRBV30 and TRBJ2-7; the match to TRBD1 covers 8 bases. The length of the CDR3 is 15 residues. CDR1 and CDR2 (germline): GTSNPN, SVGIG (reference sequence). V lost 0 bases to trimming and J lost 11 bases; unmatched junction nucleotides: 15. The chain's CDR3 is CAWSVRVQGAPGEYF. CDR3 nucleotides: TGTGCCTGGAGTGTAAGGGTTCAGGGGGCCCCCGGGGAGTACTTC.

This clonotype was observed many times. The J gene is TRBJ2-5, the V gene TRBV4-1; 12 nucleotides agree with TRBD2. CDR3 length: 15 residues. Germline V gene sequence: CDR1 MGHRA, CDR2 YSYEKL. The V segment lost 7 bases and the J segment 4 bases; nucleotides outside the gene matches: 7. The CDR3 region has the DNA TGCGCCAGCACCTTCTCGGGACTAGCGGGAGAGACCCAGTACTTC. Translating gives CASTFSGLAGETQYF.

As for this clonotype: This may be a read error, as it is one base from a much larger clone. The CDR3 nucleotides read TGTGCCAGCAGTACAACGGACAGGGGGCAATCTAGCGGGCAGTACTTC. Translating gives CASSTTDRGQSSGQYF. J is TRBJ2-3 and V is TRBV27, with 11 bases fitting TRBD1. The end of the DNA aligns better with TRBJ2-7, so the J call may be wrong. The CDR3 runs 16 residues. Germline CDR1 reads MNHEY; CDR2 reads SMNVEV (reference sequence).

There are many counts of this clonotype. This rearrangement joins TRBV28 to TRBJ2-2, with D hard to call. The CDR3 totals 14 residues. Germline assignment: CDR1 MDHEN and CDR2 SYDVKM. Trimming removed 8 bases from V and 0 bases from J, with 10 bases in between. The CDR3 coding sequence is TGTGCCAGCTCGATACAAGCGAACACCGGGGAGCTGTTTTTT. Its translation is CASSIQANTGELFF.

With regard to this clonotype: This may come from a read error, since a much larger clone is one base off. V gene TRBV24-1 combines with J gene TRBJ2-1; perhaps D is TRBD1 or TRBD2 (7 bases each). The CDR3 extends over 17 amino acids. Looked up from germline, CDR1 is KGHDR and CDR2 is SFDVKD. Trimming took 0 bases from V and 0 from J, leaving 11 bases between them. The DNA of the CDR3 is TGTGCCACCAGTGATTTGCAGGGGGAGGGCTCCTACAATGAGCAGTTCTTC. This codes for CATSDLQGEGSYNEQFF.

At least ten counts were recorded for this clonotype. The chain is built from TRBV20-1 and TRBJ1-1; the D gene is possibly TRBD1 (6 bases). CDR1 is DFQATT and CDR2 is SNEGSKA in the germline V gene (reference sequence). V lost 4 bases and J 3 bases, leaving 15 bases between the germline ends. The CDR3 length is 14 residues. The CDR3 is CSATLDRWDTEAFF. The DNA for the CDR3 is TGCAGTGCTACTCTGGACAGATGGGACACTGAAGCTTTCTTT.

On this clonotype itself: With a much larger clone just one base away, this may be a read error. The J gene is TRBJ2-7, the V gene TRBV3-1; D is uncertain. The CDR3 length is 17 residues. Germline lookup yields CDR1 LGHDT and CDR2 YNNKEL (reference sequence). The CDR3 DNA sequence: TGTGCCAGCGGCGCTACGGATCCCATTTCTTTCTCTGAGACCCAGTGCTTC. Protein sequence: CASGATDPISFSETQCF.

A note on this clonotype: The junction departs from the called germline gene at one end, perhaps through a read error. This CDR3 is CASSSPPGLAGYNEQLF. The CDR3 DNA reads TGTGCCAGCAGTTCCCCACCGGGACTGGCGGGCTACAATGAGCAGCTCTTC. The chain uses TRBV6-5 and TRBJ2-1; D may be TRBD2 (6 bases). Germline V gene lookup returns CDR1 MNHEY and CDR2 SVGAGI. CDR3 length equals 17 residues.

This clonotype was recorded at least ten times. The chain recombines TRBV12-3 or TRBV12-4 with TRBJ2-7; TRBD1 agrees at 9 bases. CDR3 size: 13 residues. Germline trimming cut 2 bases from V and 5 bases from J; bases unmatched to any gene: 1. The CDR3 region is CASSLRQGDEQYF. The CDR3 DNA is TGTGCCAGCAGTTTAAGACAGGGGGACGAGCAGTACTTC.

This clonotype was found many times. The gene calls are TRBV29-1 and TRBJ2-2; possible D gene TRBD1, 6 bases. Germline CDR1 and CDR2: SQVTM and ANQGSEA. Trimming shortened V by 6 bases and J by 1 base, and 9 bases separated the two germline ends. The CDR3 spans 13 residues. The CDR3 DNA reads TGCAGCGTGTCCAGGGGGAACACCGGGGAGCTGTTTTTT. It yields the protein CSVSRGNTGELFF.

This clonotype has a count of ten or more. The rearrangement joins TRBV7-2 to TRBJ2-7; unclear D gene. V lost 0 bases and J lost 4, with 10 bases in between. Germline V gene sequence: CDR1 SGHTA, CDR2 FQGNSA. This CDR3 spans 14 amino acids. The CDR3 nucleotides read TGTGCCAGCAGCTTAGCGGGTATTCAGTACGAGCAGTACTTC. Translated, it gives CASSLAGIQYEQYF.

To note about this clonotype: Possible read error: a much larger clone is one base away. CDR3 bases: TGTGCCAGTAGTATTTTTTCACAGGTCAACAATGAGCGGTTCTTC. Its translation is CASSIFSQVNNERFF. This chain uses TRBV19 with TRBJ2-1, with D possibly matching TRBD1 (5 bases). The CDR3 totals 15 residues. CDR1 LNHDA and CDR2 SQIVND come from the germline V gene (reference sequence).

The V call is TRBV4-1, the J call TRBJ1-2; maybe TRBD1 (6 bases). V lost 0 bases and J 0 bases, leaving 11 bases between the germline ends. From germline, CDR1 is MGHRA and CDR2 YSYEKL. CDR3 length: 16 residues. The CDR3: CASSQDVGATNYGYTF. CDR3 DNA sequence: TGCGCCAGCAGCCAAGACGTGGGGGCGACTAACTATGGCTACACCTTC.

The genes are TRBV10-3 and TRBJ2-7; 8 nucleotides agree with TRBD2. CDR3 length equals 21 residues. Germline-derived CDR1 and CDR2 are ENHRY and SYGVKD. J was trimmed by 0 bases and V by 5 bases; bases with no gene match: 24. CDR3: CAISTGTGWASGPRASYEQYF. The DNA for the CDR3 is TGTGCCATCAGTACCGGGACTGGTTGGGCTAGCGGGCCCAGGGCCTCCTACGAGCAGTACTTC.

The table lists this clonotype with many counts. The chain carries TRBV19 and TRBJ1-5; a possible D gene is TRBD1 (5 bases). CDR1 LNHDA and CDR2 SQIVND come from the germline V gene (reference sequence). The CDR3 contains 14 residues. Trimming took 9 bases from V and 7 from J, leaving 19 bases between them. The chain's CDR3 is CASNSGVQRQPQHF. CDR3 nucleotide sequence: TGTGCCAGCAACTCGGGGGTACAACGGCAGCCCCAGCATTTT.